The following is a TCR beta chain sequence with its context. From RNA, the CDR3 regions of TCR beta chains were amplified and sequenced. The first-round RT-PCR employed HTBI primers together with the Qiagen OneStep RT-PCR kit. A multiplex PCR was then performed as the second round. From the multiplex PCR reads, TCRdb called clonotypes with MiXCR, one entry per CDR3 protein. The sample records some 370,000 distinct CDR3 sequences, roughly 15% being singletons. The source of the sample is a study of Graves' ophthalmopathy and Graves' hyperthyroidism. From germline, CDR1 is MDHEN and CDR2 SYDVKM. The CDR3 length is 16 residues. With V trimmed by 4 bases and J by 3 bases, 8 bases remained unmatched.

The source material was peripheral blood. This chain uses TRBV28 with TRBJ1-4; 7 positions agree with TRBD1. The TCR was taken from an adult woman with stable Graves' hyperthyroidism. CDR3 DNA sequence: TGTGCCAGCAGTTCGGTCAGGGGGGGCTCTAATGAAAAACTGTTTTTT. Amino acids: CASSSVRGGSNEKLFF. The complete variable domain, with remaining parts taken from reference TRBV28 and TRBJ1-4, reads DVKVTQSSRYLVKRTGEKVFLECVQDMDHENMFWYRQDPGLGLRLIYFSYDVKMKEKGDIPEGYSVSREKKERFSLILESASTNQTSMYLCASSSVRGGSNEKLFFGSGTQLSVL.